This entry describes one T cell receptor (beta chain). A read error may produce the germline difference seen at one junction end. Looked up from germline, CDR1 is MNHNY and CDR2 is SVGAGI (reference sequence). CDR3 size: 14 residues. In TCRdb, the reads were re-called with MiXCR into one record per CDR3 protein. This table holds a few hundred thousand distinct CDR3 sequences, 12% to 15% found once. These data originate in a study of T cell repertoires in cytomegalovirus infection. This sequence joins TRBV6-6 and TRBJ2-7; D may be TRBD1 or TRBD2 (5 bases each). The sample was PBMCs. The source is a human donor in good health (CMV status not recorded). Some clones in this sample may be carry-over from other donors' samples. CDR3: CASSLEGSSYEQNF. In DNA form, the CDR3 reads TGTGCCAGCAGCCTAGAGGGGAGCTCCTACGAGCAGAACTTC.